The 19 T cell receptor beta chains below were found in one sample sequenced in a study of blood T cells in healthy people across ages. Using a J-beta primer mix together with a sample-barcoded 5' primer, a second PCR was run for about 7 to 12 cycles. TCRdb re-analysed the 5' RACE reads in MiXCR, keeping a single row per CDR3 protein. The data contain 870,000 or so distinct CDR3 sequences, 25% to 35% of them singletons. Sequenced material: blood. The receptors originated from a woman of 80 years or more in good health.

This clonotype was seen ten or more times. The V gene is TRBV20-1, the J gene TRBJ1-2; 9 bases match TRBD1. This CDR3 region has 15 residues. Germline values: CDR1 DFQATT, CDR2 SNEGSKA (reference sequence). V lost 4 bases and J lost 7; bases outside the gene matches: 13. CDR3 protein: CSAIAPGQGSSGYTF. CDR3 DNA: TGCAGTGCTATCGCCCCCGGACAGGGGTCCTCTGGCTACACCTTC.

This clonotype was recorded at least ten times. This sequence joins TRBV3-1 and TRBJ2-1; 9 bases align to TRBD2. Germline V gene data show CDR1 as LGHDT and CDR2 as YNNKEL (reference sequence). V trimming: 4 bases; J trimming: 9 bases; junction bases outside the gene matches: 13. This CDR3 has 16 residues. For the CDR3, the DNA is TGTGCCAGCAGCCCCGGGACTGCGGGGGGGCCTTTTGAGCAGTTCTTC. It translates to CASSPGTAGGPFEQFF.

This chain joins TRBV4-3 and TRBJ2-7; either TRBD1 or TRBD2 may fit D (6 bases each). V was shortened by 2 bases and J by 2 bases, with 10 bases between the two germline ends. Germline CDR1 LGHNA, CDR2 YSLEER. The CDR3 spans 14 residues. The DNA for the CDR3 is TGCGCCAGCAGCCAACTAGGGGGGCCCTACGAGCAGTACTTC. Protein product: CASSQLGGPYEQYF.

There are a few counts of this clonotype. J is TRBJ1-1 and V is TRBV7-2; D call uncertain. The CDR3 sequence is 12 residues long. Trimming stripped 3 bases from V and 4 bases from J, with 6 bases between. Germline V CDR1 and CDR2: SGHTA, FQGNSA. CDR3 nucleotide sequence: TGTGCCAGCAGCTTTTTTTCCACTGAAGCTTTCTTT. Its translation: CASSFFSTEAFF. Using reference TRBV7-2 and TRBJ1-1 for the parts outside the CDR3, the full variable domain is GAGVSQSPSNKVTEKGKDVELRCDPISGHTALYWYRQSLGQGLEFLIYFQGNSAPDKSGLPSDRFSAERTGGSVSTLTIQRTQQEDSAVYLCASSFFSTEAFFGQGTRLTVV.

This clonotype was picked up a small number of times. The J gene is TRBJ2-1, the V gene TRBV6-6; D remains ambiguous. Looked up from germline, CDR1 is MNHNY and CDR2 is SVGAGI (reference sequence). The germline V and J ends were trimmed by 4 bases and 3 bases, with 16 bases remaining between them. The CDR3 loop spans 16 amino acids. The CDR3, as DNA: TGTGCCAGCAGTTCGGCCTCCAAGGTGATCTACAATGAGCAGTTCTTC. Protein product: CASSSASKVIYNEQFF.

This clonotype occurred many times. The chain combines TRBV12-3 or TRBV12-4 with TRBJ2-1, with 8 bases lining up with TRBD1. The CDR3 totals 15 residues. V lost 8 bases, J lost 1 base, and 7 bases stayed unmatched. The CDR3 DNA sequence: TGTGCCAGCGGCCTGACAGGGGCATCCTACAATGAGCAGTTCTTC. It codes for CASGLTGASYNEQFF.

This clonotype was seen repeatedly, ten times or more. The chain has TRBV7-9 and TRBJ1-2; the match to TRBD1 covers 9 bases. The CDR3 covers 15 residues. V dropped 7 bases and J dropped 8; count of bases not matched to a gene: 14. CDR1 and CDR2 (germline): SEHNR, FQNEAQ (reference sequence). The CDR3 here is CASTNMGQGLRGYTF. CDR3 nucleotide sequence: TGTGCCAGCACCAATATGGGACAGGGCTTAAGAGGCTACACCTTC.

This clonotype was found many times. The gene calls are TRBV6-2 or TRBV6-3 and TRBJ2-7, with TRBD1 identical over 7 bases. The V gene end was trimmed by 2 bases and the J gene end by 7 bases; junction bases not matched to a gene: 11. Germline assignment: CDR1 MNHEY and CDR2 SVGEGT. This CDR3 comprises 15 residues. DNA of the CDR3: TGTGCCAGCAGTTACACCCCTCACAGGGGTCAAGAGCAGTACTTC. This gives the protein CASSYTPHRGQEQYF.

The CDR3 is CASSQEWAGAPLHF. The DNA for the CDR3 is TGTGCCAGCAGCCAAGAATGGGCCGGAGCACCCCTCCACTTT. The chain combines TRBV4-2 with TRBJ1-6, with D unresolved. Germline lookup yields CDR1 LGHNA and CDR2 YNFKEQ. V was cut by 0 bases and J by 11 bases, with 11 bases left in between. CDR3 length: 14 amino acids.

A note on this clonotype: A much bigger clone sits one base away, suggesting this may be a read error. The chain recombines TRBV18 with TRBJ2-6, with no clear D. The CDR3 sequence is 15 residues long. V lost 5 bases, J lost 2 bases, and 10 bases lay in between. Germline V CDR1 and CDR2: KGHSH, LQKENI. CDR3 nucleotides: TGTGCCAGCTCAGCAATGGATCCTGGGGCCAACGTCCTGACTTTC. Residues: CASSAMDPGANVLTF.

This clonotype has a handful of counts. The V gene is TRBV7-2, the J gene TRBJ2-1, with D possibly TRBD2 on 6 matching bases. CDR3 length: 15 residues. Per germline, CDR1 SGHTA and CDR2 FQGNSA. Trimming took off 3 bases at V and 5 bases at J, with 14 bases between the two ends. The CDR3 DNA follows: TGTGCCAGCAGCTTCAGCGGGCGCCCTGACAATGAGCAGTTCTTC. The encoded protein is CASSFSGRPDNEQFF.

This rearrangement joins TRBV12-3 or TRBV12-4 to TRBJ2-7; D is perhaps TRBD2 (5 bases). The CDR3 has 16 amino acids. Between the trimmed V and J ends, which lost 4 bases and 3 bases, there was a span of 19 bases. DNA of the CDR3: TGTGCCAGCAGTTCCCCCCCGAGGGAGCGCCTCTACGAGCAGTACTTC. Its protein product is CASSSPPRERLYEQYF.

In its sample, this clonotype was seen many times. This chain links TRBV6-5 with TRBJ2-1, with D hard to call. V gave up 6 bases and J gave up 7 bases, with 7 bases separating them. Germline V CDR1 and CDR2: MNHEY, SVGAGI. This CDR3 is built from 11 residues. This chain's CDR3 is CASRLGNEQFF. The CDR3 coding sequence is TGTGCCAGCAGACTGGGGAATGAGCAGTTCTTC.

Many counts were recorded for this clonotype. The V and J genes are TRBV6-6 and TRBJ2-6; no firm D call. Trimming took 4 bases from V and 0 from J, leaving 13 bases between them. The CDR3 is made up of 17 amino acids. Germline V gives CDR1 MNHNY, CDR2 SVGAGI (reference sequence). CDR3 in amino acids: CASSLLGRLSGANVLTF. CDR3 DNA: TGTGCCAGCAGTTTACTCGGACGGCTCTCTGGGGCCAACGTCCTGACTTTC.

There are many counts of this clonotype. The chain combines TRBV20-1 with TRBJ1-5; 11 nucleotides agree with TRBD1. Germline CDR1 reads DFQATT; CDR2 reads SNEGSKA (reference sequence). This CDR3 has 16 residues. J was trimmed by 2 bases and V by 0 bases; bases with no gene match: 3. CDR3 sequence reads: CSARDGTGGGNQPQHF. Written as DNA, the CDR3 is TGCAGTGCTAGAGATGGGACAGGGGGAGGCAATCAGCCCCAGCATTTT.

The chain couples TRBV18 to TRBJ1-1; D unresolved. From germline, CDR1 is KGHSH and CDR2 LQKENI. The CDR3 covers 14 residues. V lost 0 bases to trimming and J lost 5 bases, with 10 bases between them. CDR3 nucleotide sequence: TGTGCCAGCTCACCACCGTCCCTGGGGACTGAAGCTTTCTTT. This translates into CASSPPSLGTEAFF.

Regarding this clonotype: This could be a read error, since a much larger clone is one nucleotide away. CDR3 protein: CASSQYRDRPGFGYEQYF. The CDR3 bases are TGTGCCAGCAGCCAATACAGGGATCGGCCGGGTTTCGGCTACGAGCAGTACTTC. The chain has TRBV3-1 and TRBJ2-7, with a tentative D call TRBD1 (6 bases). Looked up from germline, CDR1 is LGHDT and CDR2 is YNNKEL (reference sequence). The CDR3 is 18 residues long. The V end was cut by 2 bases, the J end by 3 bases, with 23 bases between.

Ten or more counts support this clonotype. The chain combines TRBV5-1 with TRBJ2-1; TRBD2 might be the D (6 bases). This CDR3 contains 13 residues. The V gene's germline CDR1 is SGHRS and CDR2 YFSETQ. Trimming stripped 4 bases from V and 5 bases from J, with 10 bases between. CDR3 DNA sequence: TGCGCCAGCAGCGGGGGGACCGACAATGAGCAGTTCTTC. This encodes CASSGGTDNEQFF. Complete variable domain (other parts from reference TRBV5-1 and TRBJ2-1): KAGVTQTPRYLIKTRGQQVTLSCSPISGHRSVSWYQQTPGQGLQFLFEYFSETQRNKGNFPGRFSGRQFSNSRSEMNVSTLELGDSALYLCASSGGTDNEQFFGPGTRLTVL.

The V and J genes are TRBV28 and TRBJ2-7; 8 positions agree with TRBD1. CDR3 length: 14 residues. The germline gives CDR1 MDHEN, CDR2 SYDVKM. Trimming took 10 bases from V and 4 from J; bases not matched to a gene: 12. CDR3 sequence reads: CATKSAGGLYEQYF. The CDR3 DNA reads as TGTGCCACCAAATCAGCAGGGGGCTTATACGAGCAGTACTTC.